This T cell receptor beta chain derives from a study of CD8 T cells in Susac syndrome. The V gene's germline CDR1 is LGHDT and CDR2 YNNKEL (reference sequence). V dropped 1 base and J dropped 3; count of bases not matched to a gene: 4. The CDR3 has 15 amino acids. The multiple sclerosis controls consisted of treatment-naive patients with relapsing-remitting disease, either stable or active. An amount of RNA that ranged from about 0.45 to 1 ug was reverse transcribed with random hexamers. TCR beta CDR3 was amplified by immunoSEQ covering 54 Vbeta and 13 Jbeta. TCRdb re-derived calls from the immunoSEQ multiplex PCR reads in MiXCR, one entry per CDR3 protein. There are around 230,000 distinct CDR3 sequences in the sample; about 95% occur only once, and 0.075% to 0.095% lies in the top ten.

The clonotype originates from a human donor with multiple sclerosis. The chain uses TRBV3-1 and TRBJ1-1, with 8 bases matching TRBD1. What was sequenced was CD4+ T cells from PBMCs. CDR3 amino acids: CASSQVDRGYTEAFF. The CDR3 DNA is TGTGCCAGCAGCCAAGTCGACAGGGGATACACTGAAGCTTTCTTT.